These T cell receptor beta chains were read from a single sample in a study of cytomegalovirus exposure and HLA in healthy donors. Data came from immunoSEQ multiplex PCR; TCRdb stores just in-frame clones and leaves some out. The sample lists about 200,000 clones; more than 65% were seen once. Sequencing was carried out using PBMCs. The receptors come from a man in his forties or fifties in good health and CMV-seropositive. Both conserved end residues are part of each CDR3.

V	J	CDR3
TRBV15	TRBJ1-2	CATSKTGDYGYTF
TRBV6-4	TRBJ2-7	CASRPDSRSYEQYF
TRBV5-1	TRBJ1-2	CASSLSYRDYGYTF
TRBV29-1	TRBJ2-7	CSVEDDRGYEQYF
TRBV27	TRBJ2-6	CASSLFPLTGSGVVRSGANVLTF
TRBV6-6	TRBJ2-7	CASGRTSGTYEQYF
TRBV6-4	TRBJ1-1	CASSEQGGNTEAFF
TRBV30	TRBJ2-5	CASTDRGLGETQYF
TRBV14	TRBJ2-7	CASSQETDTLAANYEQYF
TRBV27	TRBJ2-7	CASSPRTSGVGGYEQYF